This passage covers 19 T cell receptor beta chains from one sample sequenced in a study of T-cell reconstitution after alpha-beta-depleted transplantation in children. Preparation of the TCRbeta library was carried out with unique molecular identifiers. One entry per CDR3 protein, called by TCRdb with MiXCR from the PCR reads. The table includes 490,000 or so distinct CDR3 sequences, approximately 12% detected once. Sequences were derived from PBMCs from the stem cell graft donor, sampled from the stem cell graft. The receptors derive from a human donor who donated a stem cell graft to a child with combined immunodeficiency.

This clonotype was recorded at least ten times. This chain links TRBV15 with TRBJ2-7; 9 nucleotides agree with TRBD2. The CDR3 spans 16 residues. V lost 3 bases to trimming and J lost 6 bases; unmatched junction nucleotides: 12. Germline values: CDR1 LNHNV, CDR2 YYDKDF (reference sequence). CDR3 nucleotide sequence: TGTGCCACCAGCAGCCTAAGACTAGCGGAGGATGGCGAGCAGTACTTC. Protein product: CATSSLRLAEDGEQYF.

This clonotype was seen ten or more times. This chain uses TRBV9 with TRBJ2-3; tentatively, D is TRBD2 (7 bases). The length of the CDR3 is 14 residues. Germline lookup yields CDR1 SGDLS and CDR2 YYNGEE. V lost 1 base, J lost 5 bases, and 11 bases lay in between. CDR3 residues: CASSVRGAGDTQYF. CDR3 nucleotide sequence: TGTGCCAGCAGCGTACGGGGGGCTGGAGATACGCAGTATTTT.

V is TRBV12-3 or TRBV12-4 and J is TRBJ2-7; TRBD2 matches 7 bases. This CDR3 contains 14 residues. V trimming: 6 bases; J trimming: 3 bases; junction bases outside the gene matches: 8. CDR3 in DNA: TGTGCCAGCAGGCAAGCGGGGATAAACTACGAGCAGTACTTC. This codes for CASRQAGINYEQYF.

This sequence joins TRBV7-3 and TRBJ2-3; TRBD2 matches at 8 bases. In germline, CDR1 is SGHTA, CDR2 FQGTGA. CDR3 length: 13 amino acids. J was trimmed by 4 bases and V by 5 bases; bases with no gene match: 2. The CDR3 DNA follows: TGTGCCAGCAGCACGGGGGGGGCAGATACGCAGTATTTT. Amino acid sequence: CASSTGGADTQYF.

The J gene is TRBJ1-5, the V gene TRBV7-2, with D maybe TRBD1 (5 bases). Germline CDR1 and CDR2: SGHTA and FQGNSA. CDR3 length: 17 amino acids. Trimming removed 1 base from V and 6 bases from J, with 19 bases in between. The CDR3 DNA reads TGTGCCAGCAGCTTAGTACTCGGGGACTTTGGCTCTCAGCCCCAGCATTTT. Amino acids: CASSLVLGDFGSQPQHF.

A note on this clonotype: A much larger clone differs from this one at a single base, so this may be a read error. This chain joins TRBV24-1 and TRBJ2-7; D ambiguous. CDR3 length: 12 residues. Germline V gives CDR1 KGHDR, CDR2 SFDVKD. The CDR3 is CATGDLNLEQYF. Here the CDR3 DNA reads TGTGCCACCGGTGATTTAAACCTCGAGCAGTACTTC.

This clonotype was seen many times. J is TRBJ2-5 and V is TRBV7-2; the D is unclear. This CDR3 is built from 13 residues. V was shortened by 3 bases and J by 3 bases, with 8 bases between the two germline ends. CDR1 is SGHTA and CDR2 is FQGNSA in the germline V gene. The CDR3 region is CASSFGGKETQYF. The CDR3 DNA reads TGTGCCAGCAGCTTCGGTGGTAAAGAGACCCAGTACTTC.

This clonotype has a count of ten or more. This chain joins TRBV7-2 and TRBJ2-5; 9 nucleotides match TRBD1. This CDR3 has 15 residues. Germline V lookup: CDR1 SGHTA, CDR2 FQGNSA. V was pared by 3 bases and J by 7 bases, with 9 bases of the junction left unmatched. The CDR3 region has the DNA TGTGCCAGCAGCTTGGGGACAGGGACATCAGGGACCCAGTACTTC. It encodes CASSLGTGTSGTQYF.

This chain connects TRBV19 to TRBJ2-6; D not resolved. The CDR3 length is 17 residues. V shed 3 bases and J shed 0 bases, with 12 bases lying between them. Germline CDR1 LNHDA, CDR2 SQIVND (reference sequence). The CDR3 protein is CASSISGHASGANVLTF. DNA of the CDR3: TGTGCCAGTAGTATCTCAGGTCACGCCTCTGGGGCCAACGTCCTGACTTTC.

This clonotype has only a few counts. The junction and the germline gene differ at one end; a read error may be behind it. This chain links TRBV5-1 with TRBJ2-3, with 7 bases fitting TRBD1. CDR1 and CDR2 (germline): SGHRS, YFSETQ. The CDR3 covers 15 residues. CDR3 in amino acids: CASSLGTERTDTQYF. The CDR3 DNA follows: TGCGCCAGCAGTTTGGGGACAGAGCGCACAGATACGCAGTATTTT.

This clonotype was recorded at least ten times. The chain couples TRBV29-1 to TRBJ2-5; D perhaps matches TRBD2 (6 bases). V lost 6 bases, J lost 10 bases, and 15 bases lay in between. The germline V gene encodes CDR1 SQVTM and CDR2 ANQGSEA. The CDR3 loop spans 11 amino acids. The chain's CDR3 is CSVEGPSDQYF. Written as DNA, the CDR3 is TGCAGCGTGGAGGGTCCCTCAGACCAGTACTTC.

Many counts were recorded for this clonotype. V is TRBV4-2 and J is TRBJ1-5; TRBD1 aligns across 7 bases. The J segment lost 6 bases and the V segment lost 4 bases, leaving 6 bases of the junction unmatched. Germline V lookup: CDR1 LGHNA, CDR2 YNFKEQ. The CDR3 length is 14 residues. The CDR3 spells CASSPRTGIQPQHF. The DNA of the CDR3 is TGTGCCAGCAGCCCTCGGACAGGAATTCAGCCCCAGCATTTT.

This clonotype turned up a few times. The chain joins TRBV7-2 to TRBJ2-5, with D unresolved. The CDR3 loop spans 15 amino acids. Trimming pared 0 bases from V and 3 bases from J, leaving 11 bases between. Germline values: CDR1 SGHTA, CDR2 FQGNSA. The CDR3 here is CASSLAWGLEETQYF. DNA of the CDR3: TGTGCCAGCAGCTTAGCGTGGGGTTTGGAAGAGACCCAGTACTTC.

J is TRBJ2-2 and V is TRBV12-3 or TRBV12-4; D possibly uses TRBD1 or TRBD2 (6 bases each). This CDR3 contains 14 residues. Deletions cut 3 bases from V and 7 bases from J, with 12 bases between. DNA of the CDR3: TGTGCCAGCAGTTTCTCGGGGGCGGACGGGGAGCTGTTTTTT. Protein product: CASSFSGADGELFF.

This clonotype appeared many times. The chain is built from TRBV7-9 and TRBJ2-4, with 9 positions matching TRBD1. V lost 5 bases, J lost 8 bases, and 7 bases stayed unmatched. Germline-derived CDR1 and CDR2 are SEHNR and FQNEAQ (reference sequence). The CDR3 extends over 14 amino acids. CDR3 residues: CASSRRTGEDIQYF. The DNA of the CDR3 is TGTGCCAGCAGCCGCCGGACAGGGGAGGACATTCAGTACTTC.

This rearrangement joins TRBV12-3 or TRBV12-4 to TRBJ2-2; maybe TRBD2 (6 bases). The CDR3 has 18 residues. Trimming took 3 bases from V and 1 from J, leaving 18 bases between them. In DNA, the CDR3 is TGTGCCAGCAGTTTCGCCCGGGAGACCCACCGGAACACCGGGGAGCTGTTTTTT. This codes for CASSFARETHRNTGELFF.

This clonotype was found many times. The chain uses TRBV12-3 or TRBV12-4 and TRBJ2-7; D call uncertain. The CDR3 is made up of 14 amino acids. V lost 0 bases and J lost 0, with 6 bases in between. CDR3 residues: CASSLASLSYEQYF. For the CDR3, the DNA is TGTGCCAGCAGTTTAGCGAGTCTCTCCTACGAGCAGTACTTC.

About this clonotype itself: A read error may explain this, as a much larger clone is one base away. This chain links TRBV5-1 with TRBJ2-1; 7 bases are a match to TRBD2. This CDR3 spans 12 amino acids. In germline, CDR1 is SGHRS, CDR2 YFSETQ. The CDR3 DNA reads TGCGCCAGCCGGGGAGGGAGCAATGAGCAGCTCTTC. Translating gives CASRGGSNEQLF. The variable domain in full, completed from reference TRBV5-1 and TRBJ2-1, reads KAGVTQTPRYLIKTRGQQVTLSCSPISGHRSVSWYQQTPGQGLQFLFEYFSETQRNKGNFPGRFSGRQFSNSRSEMNVSTLELGDSALYLCASRGGSNEQLFGPGTRLTVL.

The rearrangement uses TRBV10-3 and TRBJ2-3; 9 nucleotides line up with TRBD1. The CDR3 extends over 13 amino acids. From germline, CDR1 is ENHRY and CDR2 SYGVKD. V was pared by 8 bases and J by 4 bases, with 4 bases of the junction left unmatched. CDR3 region: CAIRDRVPDTQYF. The CDR3 DNA reads as TGTGCCATCCGGGACAGGGTACCAGATACGCAGTATTTT.